The 3 T cell receptor beta chains reported below all come from one sample, sequenced in a study of T cells after yellow fever vaccination. One entry per CDR3 protein results from TCRdb running MiXCR on the 5' RACE reads. The sample records some 500,000 distinct CDR3 sequences, 13% being singletons. The sequencing here drew on PBMCs, taken on the day of the yellow fever booster vaccination. The receptors come from a man aged 25-45 years who received the YFV17D yellow fever vaccine.

The V gene is TRBV23-1, the J gene TRBJ2-7; D call uncertain. TRBV23-1 is sorted into the ORF group, with uncertain function. The CDR3 covers 14 residues. Trimming removed 4 bases from V and 0 bases from J, with 10 bases in between. The CDR3 DNA is TGCGCCAGCAGTCGTCCAGCTGTCTCCTACGAGCAGTACTTC. Encoded protein: CASSRPAVSYEQYF.

Only a few counts were recorded for this clonotype. J is TRBJ2-7 and V is TRBV18, with D possibly TRBD2 on 6 matching bases. Trimming removed 5 bases from V and 2 bases from J, with 13 bases in between. The length of the CDR3 is 14 residues. Germline CDR1 and CDR2: KGHSH and LQKENI. CDR3 residues: CASSKDYAAYEQYF. CDR3 in DNA: TGTGCCAGCTCAAAGGACTACGCAGCCTACGAGCAGTACTTC. The full variable domain, its missing parts supplied by reference TRBV18 and TRBJ2-7, is NAGVMQNPRHLVRRRGQEARLRCSPMKGHSHVYWYRQLPEEGLKFMVYLQKENIIDESGMPKERFSAEFPKEGPSILRIQQVVRGDSAAYFCASSKDYAAYEQYFGPGTRLTVT.

This chain uses TRBV12-3 or TRBV12-4 with TRBJ2-1; no clear D. This CDR3 has 13 amino acids. Between the trimmed V and J ends, which lost 1 base and 10 bases, there was a span of 11 bases. The DNA of the CDR3 is TGTGCCAGCAGTTTAGGGACCTTGGGGGAGCAGTTCTTC. This translates into CASSLGTLGEQFF.